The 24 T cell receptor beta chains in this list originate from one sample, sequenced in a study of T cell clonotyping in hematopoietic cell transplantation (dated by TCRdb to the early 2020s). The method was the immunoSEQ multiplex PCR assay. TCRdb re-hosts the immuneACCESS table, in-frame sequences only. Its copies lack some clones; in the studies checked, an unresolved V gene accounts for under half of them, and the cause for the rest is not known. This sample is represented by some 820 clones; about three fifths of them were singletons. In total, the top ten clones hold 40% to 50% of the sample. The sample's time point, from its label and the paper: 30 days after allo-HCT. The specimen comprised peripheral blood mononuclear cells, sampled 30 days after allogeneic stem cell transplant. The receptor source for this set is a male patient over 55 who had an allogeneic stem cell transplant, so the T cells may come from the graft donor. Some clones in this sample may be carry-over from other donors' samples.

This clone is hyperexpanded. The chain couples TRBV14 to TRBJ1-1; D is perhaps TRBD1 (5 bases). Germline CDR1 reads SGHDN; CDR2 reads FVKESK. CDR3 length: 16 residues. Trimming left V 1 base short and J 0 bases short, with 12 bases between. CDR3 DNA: TGTGCCAGCAGCCAAGGGTGGGGGATCGTGAACACTGAAGCTTTCTTT. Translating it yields CASSQGWGIVNTEAFF.

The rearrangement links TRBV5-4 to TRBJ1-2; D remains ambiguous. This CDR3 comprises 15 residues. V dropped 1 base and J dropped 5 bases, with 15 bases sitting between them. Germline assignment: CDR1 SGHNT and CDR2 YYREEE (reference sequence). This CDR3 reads CASSLRSHWGYGYTF. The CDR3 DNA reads TGTGCCAGCAGCTTGAGGTCCCACTGGGGATATGGCTACACCTTC.

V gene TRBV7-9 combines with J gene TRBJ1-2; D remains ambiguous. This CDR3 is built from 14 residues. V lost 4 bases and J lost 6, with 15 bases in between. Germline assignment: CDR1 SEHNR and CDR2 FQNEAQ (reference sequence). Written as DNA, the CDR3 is TGTGCCAGCAGCTACGGTCCCCAACCCCATGGCTACACCTTC. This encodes CASSYGPQPHGYTF. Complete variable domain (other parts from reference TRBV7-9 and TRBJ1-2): DTGVSQNPRHKITKRGQNVTFRCDPISEHNRLYWYRQTLGQGPEFLTYFQNEAQLEKSRLLSDRFSAERPKGSFSTLEIQRTEQGDSAMYLCASSYGPQPHGYTFGSGTRLTVV.

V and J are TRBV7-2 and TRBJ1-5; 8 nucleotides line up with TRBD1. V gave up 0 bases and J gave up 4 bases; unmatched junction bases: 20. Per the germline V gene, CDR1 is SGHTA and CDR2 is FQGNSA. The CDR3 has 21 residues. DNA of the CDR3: TGTGCCAGCAGCTTAGCCCACAGGGGGTTAATTATGGTTGAGGGAAATCAGCCCCAGCATTTT. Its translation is CASSLAHRGLIMVEGNQPQHF.

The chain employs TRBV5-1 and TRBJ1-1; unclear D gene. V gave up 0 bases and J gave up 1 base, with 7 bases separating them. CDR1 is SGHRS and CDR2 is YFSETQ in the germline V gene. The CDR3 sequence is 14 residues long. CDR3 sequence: CASSLAGRNTEAFF. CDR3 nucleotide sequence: TGCGCCAGCAGCTTGGCCGGGAGGAACACTGAAGCTTTCTTT.

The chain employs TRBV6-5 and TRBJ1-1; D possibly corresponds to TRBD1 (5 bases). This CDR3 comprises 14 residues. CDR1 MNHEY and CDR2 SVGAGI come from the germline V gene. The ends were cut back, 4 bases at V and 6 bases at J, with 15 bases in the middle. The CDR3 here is CASSSPRVAAEAFF. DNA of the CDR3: TGTGCCAGCAGTTCCCCCAGGGTTGCGGCTGAAGCTTTCTTT.

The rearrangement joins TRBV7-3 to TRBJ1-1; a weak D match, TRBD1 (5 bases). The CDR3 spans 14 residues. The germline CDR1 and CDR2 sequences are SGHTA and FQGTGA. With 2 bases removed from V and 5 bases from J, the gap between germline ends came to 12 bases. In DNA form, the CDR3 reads TGTGCCAGCAGCTTAGCGAGCTGGGGGACTGAAGCTTTCTTT. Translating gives CASSLASWGTEAFF.

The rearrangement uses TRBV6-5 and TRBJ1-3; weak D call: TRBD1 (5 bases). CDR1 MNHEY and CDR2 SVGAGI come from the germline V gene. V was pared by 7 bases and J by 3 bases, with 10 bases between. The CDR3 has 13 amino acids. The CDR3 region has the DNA TGTGCCAGCACCCTGGGGGTTGGAAACACCATATATTTT. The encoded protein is CASTLGVGNTIYF.

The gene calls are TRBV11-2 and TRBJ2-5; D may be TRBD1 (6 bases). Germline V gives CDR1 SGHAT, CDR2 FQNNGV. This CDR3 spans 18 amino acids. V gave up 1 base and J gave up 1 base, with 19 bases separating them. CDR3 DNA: TGTGCCAGCAGCTTAGGAGCTGGGGGCGGTGGGGTCCAAGAGACCCAGTACTTC. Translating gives CASSLGAGGGGVQETQYF.

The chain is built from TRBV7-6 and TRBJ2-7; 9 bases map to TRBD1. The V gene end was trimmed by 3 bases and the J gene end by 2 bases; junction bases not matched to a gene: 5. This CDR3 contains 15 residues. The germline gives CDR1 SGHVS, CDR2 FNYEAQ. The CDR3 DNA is TGTGCCAGCAGCTTTGGGACAGGGCAGACCTACGAGCAGTACTTC. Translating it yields CASSFGTGQTYEQYF.

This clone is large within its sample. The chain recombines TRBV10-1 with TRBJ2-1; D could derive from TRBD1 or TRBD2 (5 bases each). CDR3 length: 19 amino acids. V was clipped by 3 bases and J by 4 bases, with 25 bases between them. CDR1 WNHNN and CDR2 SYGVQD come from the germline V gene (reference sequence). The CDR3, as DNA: TGCGCCAGCAGTGATTATCGATTTAATGGGGCTCGGGATTACAATGAGCAGTTCTTC. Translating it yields CASSDYRFNGARDYNEQFF.

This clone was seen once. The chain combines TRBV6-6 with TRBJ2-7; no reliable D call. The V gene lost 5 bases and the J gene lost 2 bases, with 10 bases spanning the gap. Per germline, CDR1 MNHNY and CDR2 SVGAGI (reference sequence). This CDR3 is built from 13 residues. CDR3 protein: CASSPRPAYEQYF. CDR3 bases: TGTGCCAGCAGTCCACGGCCCGCCTACGAGCAGTACTTC.

The CDR3 protein is CASSELPVRGTQYF. As DNA, the CDR3 is TGTGCCAGCAGCGAACTCCCGGTCCGTGGGACCCAGTACTTC. V usage is TRBV2 and J usage is TRBJ2-5; no clear D gene. Germline loops: CDR1 SNHLY, CDR2 FYNNEI. Trimming removed 6 bases from V and 7 bases from J, with 18 bases in between. The CDR3 has 14 residues.

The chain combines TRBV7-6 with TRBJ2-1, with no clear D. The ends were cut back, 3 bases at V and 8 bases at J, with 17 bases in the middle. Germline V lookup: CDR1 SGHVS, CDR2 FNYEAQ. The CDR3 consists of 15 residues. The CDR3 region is CASSLSPGVDDEQFF. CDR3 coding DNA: TGTGCCAGCAGCTTGTCCCCTGGGGTCGATGATGAGCAGTTCTTC.

The CDR3 DNA reads as TGTGCCAGCAGCAAGGGACGCCAGGAGCCCCAGCATTTT. Protein sequence: CASSKGRQEPQHF. This chain uses TRBV5-4 with TRBJ1-5; D perhaps matches TRBD1 (5 bases). Germline V gene data show CDR1 as SGHNT and CDR2 as YYREEE (reference sequence). CDR3 length: 13 amino acids. Trimming pared 4 bases from V and 8 bases from J, leaving 13 bases between.

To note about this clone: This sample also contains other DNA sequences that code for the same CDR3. CDR3 residues: CASSGQGRNQPQHF. In DNA, the CDR3 is TGCGCCAGCAGTGGACAGGGGCGCAATCAGCCCCAGCATTTT. The chain uses TRBV10-2 and TRBJ1-5, with 8 bases lining up with TRBD1. V shed 4 bases and J 2 bases; nucleotides not matched to a gene: 1. From germline, CDR1 is WSHSY and CDR2 SAAADI. The CDR3 has 14 amino acids.

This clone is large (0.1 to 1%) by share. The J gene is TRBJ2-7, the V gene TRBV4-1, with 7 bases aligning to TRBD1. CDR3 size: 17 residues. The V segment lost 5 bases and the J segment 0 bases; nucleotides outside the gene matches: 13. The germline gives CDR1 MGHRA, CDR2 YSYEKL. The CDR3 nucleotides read TGCGCCAGCAGCAGGGACAGACTGGGCTTAGACTCCTACGAGCAGTACTTC. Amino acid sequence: CASSRDRLGLDSYEQYF.

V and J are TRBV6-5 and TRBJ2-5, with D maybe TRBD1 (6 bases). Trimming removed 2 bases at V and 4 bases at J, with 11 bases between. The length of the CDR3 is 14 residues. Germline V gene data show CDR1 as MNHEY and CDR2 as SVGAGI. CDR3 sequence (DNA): TGTGCCAGCAGTTACGAGTGGGGGCGAGAGACCCAGTACTTC. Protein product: CASSYEWGRETQYF.

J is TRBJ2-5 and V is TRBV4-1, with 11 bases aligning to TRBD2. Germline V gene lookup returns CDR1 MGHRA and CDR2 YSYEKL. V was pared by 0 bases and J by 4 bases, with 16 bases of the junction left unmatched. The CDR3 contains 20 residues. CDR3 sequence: CASSQDYWPLAGGLVETQYF. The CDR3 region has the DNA TGCGCCAGCAGCCAAGATTATTGGCCCCTAGCGGGGGGTTTAGTAGAGACCCAGTACTTC.

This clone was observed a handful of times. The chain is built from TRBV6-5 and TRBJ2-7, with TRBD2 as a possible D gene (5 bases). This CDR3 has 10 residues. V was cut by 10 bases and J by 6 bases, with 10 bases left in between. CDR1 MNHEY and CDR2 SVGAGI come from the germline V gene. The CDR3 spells CATVDFEQYF. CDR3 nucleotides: TGTGCCACCGTGGACTTCGAGCAGTACTTC.

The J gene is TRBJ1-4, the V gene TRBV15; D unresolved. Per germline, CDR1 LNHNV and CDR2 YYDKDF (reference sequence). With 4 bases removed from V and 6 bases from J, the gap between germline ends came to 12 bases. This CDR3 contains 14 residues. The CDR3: CATSNGGNDEKLFF. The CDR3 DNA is TGTGCCACCAGCAATGGAGGCAATGATGAAAAACTGTTTTTT.

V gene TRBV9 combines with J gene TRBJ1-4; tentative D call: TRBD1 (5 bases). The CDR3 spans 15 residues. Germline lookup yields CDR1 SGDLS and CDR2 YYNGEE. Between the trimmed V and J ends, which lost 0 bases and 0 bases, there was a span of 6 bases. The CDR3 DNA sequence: TGTGCCAGCAGCGTAGGGGGGGCAACTAATGAAAAACTGTTTTTT. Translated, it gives CASSVGGATNEKLFF. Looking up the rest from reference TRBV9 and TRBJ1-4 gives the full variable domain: DSGVTQTPKHLITATGQRVTLRCSPRSGDLSVYWYQQSLDQGLQFLIQYYNGEERAKGNILERFSAQQFPDLHSELNLSSLELGDSALYFCASSVGGATNEKLFFGSGTQLSVL.

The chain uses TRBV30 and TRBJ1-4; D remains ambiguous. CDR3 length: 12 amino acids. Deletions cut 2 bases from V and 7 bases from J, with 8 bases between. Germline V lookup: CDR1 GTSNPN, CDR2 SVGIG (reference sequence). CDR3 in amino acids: CAWSPFGEKLFF. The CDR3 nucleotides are TGTGCCTGGAGTCCCTTCGGTGAAAAACTGTTTTTT.

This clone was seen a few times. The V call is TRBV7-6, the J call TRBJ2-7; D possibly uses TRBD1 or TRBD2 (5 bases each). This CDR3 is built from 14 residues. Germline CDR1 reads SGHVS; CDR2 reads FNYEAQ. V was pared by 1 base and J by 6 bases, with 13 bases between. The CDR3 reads CASSLGSYGTEQYF. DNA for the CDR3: TGTGCCAGCAGCTTAGGGTCCTATGGGACCGAGCAGTACTTC.